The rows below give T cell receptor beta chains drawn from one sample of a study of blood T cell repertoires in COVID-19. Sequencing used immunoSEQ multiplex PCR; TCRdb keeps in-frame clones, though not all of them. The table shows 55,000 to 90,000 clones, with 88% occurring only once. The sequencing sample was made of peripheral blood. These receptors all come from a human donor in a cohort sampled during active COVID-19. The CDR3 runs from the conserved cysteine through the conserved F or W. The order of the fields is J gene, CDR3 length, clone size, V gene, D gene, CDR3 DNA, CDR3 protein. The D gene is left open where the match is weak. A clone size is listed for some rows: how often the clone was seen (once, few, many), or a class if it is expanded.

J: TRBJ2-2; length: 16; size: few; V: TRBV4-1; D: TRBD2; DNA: TGCGCCAGCAGCCAAGAGCCCGGGGGGGTCACCGGGGAGCTGTTTTTT; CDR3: CASSQEPGGVTGELFF
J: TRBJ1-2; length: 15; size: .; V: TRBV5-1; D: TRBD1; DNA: TGCGCCAGCAGCTTGGGGGACAGGGGGCGTGGTGGCTACACCTTC; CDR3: CASSLGDRGRGGYTF
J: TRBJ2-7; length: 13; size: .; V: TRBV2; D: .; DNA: TGTGCCAGCAGCAAGGACATTTTCTACGAGCAGTACTTC; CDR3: CASSKDIFYEQYF
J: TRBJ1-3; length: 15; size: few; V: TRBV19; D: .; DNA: TGTGCCAGTAGCCCTCCCGGGGGGGCTGGAAACACCATATATTTT; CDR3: CASSPPGGAGNTIYF
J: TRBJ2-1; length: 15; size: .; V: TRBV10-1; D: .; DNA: TGCGCCAGCAGCTCACCGGGACTGGGAGGCAGTGAGCAGTTCTTC; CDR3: CASSSPGLGGSEQFF
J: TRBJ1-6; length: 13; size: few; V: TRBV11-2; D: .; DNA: TGTGCCAGCAGCCCAGGGTCGGGTTCACCCCTCCACTTT; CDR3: CASSPGSGSPLHF
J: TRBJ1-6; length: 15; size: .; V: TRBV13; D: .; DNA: TGTGCCAGCAGCATCGGGACATCGGATAATTCACCCCTCCACTTT; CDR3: CASSIGTSDNSPLHF
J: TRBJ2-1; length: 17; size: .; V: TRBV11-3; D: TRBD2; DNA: TGTGCCAGCAGCTCCAACTTAGCGGGAGGAGCCTACAATGAGCAGTTCTTC; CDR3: CASSSNLAGGAYNEQFF
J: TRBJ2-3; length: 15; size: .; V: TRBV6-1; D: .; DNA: TGTGCCAGCAGTGAGGTGGCGGGTAGCACAGATACGCAGTATTTT; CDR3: CASSEVAGSTDTQYF
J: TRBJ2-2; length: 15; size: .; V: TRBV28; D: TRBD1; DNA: TGTGCCAGCAGTATCAAGACAGGGGACACCGGGGAGCTGTTTTTT; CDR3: CASSIKTGDTGELFF
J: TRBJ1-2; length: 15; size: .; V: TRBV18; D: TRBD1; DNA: TGTGCCAGCTCACCAACGGAAGGGGGCACGGATGGCTACACCTTC; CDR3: CASSPTEGGTDGYTF
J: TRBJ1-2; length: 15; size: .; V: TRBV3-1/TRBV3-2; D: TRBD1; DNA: TGTGCCAGCAGCCTCCGCGACAGGGAAACCTATGGCTACACCTTC; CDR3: CASSLRDRETYGYTF
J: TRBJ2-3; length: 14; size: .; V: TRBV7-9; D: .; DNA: TGTGCCAGCAGCTCACAGGTTAGCACAGATACGCAGTATTTT; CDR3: CASSSQVSTDTQYF
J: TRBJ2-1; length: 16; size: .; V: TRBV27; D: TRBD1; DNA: TGTGCCAGCAGCCTAACAGGGGTCCACTCCTACAATGAGCAGTTCTTC; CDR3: CASSLTGVHSYNEQFF
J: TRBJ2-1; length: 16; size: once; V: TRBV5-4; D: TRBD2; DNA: TGTGCCAGCAGCGGGGGAGGGACTAGCGGTTACAATGAGCAGTTCTTC; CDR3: CASSGGGTSGYNEQFF
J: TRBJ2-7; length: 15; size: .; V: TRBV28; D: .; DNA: TGTGCCAGCAAGAACAGGGAACTCCCTTCCTACGAGCAGTACTTC; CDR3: CASKNRELPSYEQYF
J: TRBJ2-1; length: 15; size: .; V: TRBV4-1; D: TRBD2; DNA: TGCGCCAGCAGCCAAGGTAGGACTAGTTCGGATGAGCAGTTCTTC; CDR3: CASSQGRTSSDEQFF
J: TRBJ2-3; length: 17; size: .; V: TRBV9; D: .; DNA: TGTGCCAGCAGCGGTCGGGGAAATGCATGGGGTGCAGATACGCAGTATTTT; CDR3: CASSGRGNAWGADTQYF
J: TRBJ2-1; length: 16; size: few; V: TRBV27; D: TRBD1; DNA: TGTGCCAGCAGTGAGCGACGTTCAGGGGGATACAATGAGCAGTTCTTC; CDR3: CASSERRSGGYNEQFF
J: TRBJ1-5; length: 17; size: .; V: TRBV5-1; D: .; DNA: TGCGCCAGCAGCTTTCGGGGAGAGGGAGTGAGCAATCAGCCCCAGCATTTT; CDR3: CASSFRGEGVSNQPQHF
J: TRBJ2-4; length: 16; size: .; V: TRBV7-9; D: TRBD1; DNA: TGTGCCAGCAGCCTGGGACAGGGCCTAGCCAAAAACATTCAGTACTTC; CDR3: CASSLGQGLAKNIQYF
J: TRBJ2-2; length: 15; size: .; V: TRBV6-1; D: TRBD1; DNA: TGTGCCAGCAGTGAAACAGGGGGGAACACCGGGGAGCTGTTTTTT; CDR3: CASSETGGNTGELFF
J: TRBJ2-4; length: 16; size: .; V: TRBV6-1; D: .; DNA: TGTGCCAGCAGTGATCGTCCGGGATTAGCCAAAAACATTCAGTACTTC; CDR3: CASSDRPGLAKNIQYF